The following is a T cell receptor beta chain sequence with its context. These data belong to a study of neoadjuvant anti-PD-1 for oral cavity cancer. Germline V gives CDR1 MNHEY, CDR2 SVGAGI. V was cut by 4 bases and J by 2 bases, with 15 bases left in between. The CDR3 has 16 amino acids. Some clones are missing from TCRdb's copy, which holds only in-frame ones; the method was immunoSEQ multiplex PCR. The sample contains fewer than 90,000 clones, more than 80% of which appear only once. This clonotype was sampled from a person aged 35 to 85 with oral cavity squamous cell carcinoma. The specimen was PBMCs, collected before nivolumab (anti-PD-1) treatment. J is TRBJ1-3 and V is TRBV6-5; perhaps TRBD1 as D (5 bases). CDR3: CASSSSGTRAGNTIYF. The CDR3 DNA reads TGTGCCAGCAGTTCATCCGGGACCCGGGCTGGAAACACCATATATTTT.